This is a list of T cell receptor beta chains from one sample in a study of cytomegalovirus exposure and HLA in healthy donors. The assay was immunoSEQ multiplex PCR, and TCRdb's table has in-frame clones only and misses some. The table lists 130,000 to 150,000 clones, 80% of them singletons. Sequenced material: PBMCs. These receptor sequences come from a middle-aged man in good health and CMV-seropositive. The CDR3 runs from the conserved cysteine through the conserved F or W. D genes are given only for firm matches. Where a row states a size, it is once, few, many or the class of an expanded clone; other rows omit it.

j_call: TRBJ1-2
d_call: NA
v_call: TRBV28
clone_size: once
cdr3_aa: CASSFAAPGGYTF
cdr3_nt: TGTGCCAGCAGTTTCGCGGCCCCGGGTGGCTACACCTTC

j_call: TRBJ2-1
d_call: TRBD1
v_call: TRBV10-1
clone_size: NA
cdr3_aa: CASSDPGTGYEQFF
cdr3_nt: TGCGCCAGCAGTGACCCCGGGACAGGGTATGAGCAGTTCTTC

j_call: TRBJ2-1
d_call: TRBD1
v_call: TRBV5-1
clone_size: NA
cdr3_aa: CASSRDGTGGNEQFF
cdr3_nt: TGCGCCAGCAGCCGAGACGGGACAGGGGGCAATGAGCAGTTCTTC

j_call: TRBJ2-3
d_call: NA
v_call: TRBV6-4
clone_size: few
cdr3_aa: CASSDLGDTDTQYF
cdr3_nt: TGTGCCAGCAGTGACTTAGGGGACACAGATACGCAGTATTTT

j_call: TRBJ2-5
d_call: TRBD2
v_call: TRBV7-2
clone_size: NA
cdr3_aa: CASSLHGRVETQYF
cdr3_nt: TGTGCCAGCAGCTTACACGGGAGGGTGGAGACCCAGTACTTC

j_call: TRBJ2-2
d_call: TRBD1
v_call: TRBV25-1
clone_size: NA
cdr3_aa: CASSLIGTGGTGELFF
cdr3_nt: TGTGCCAGCAGTCTCATTGGGACAGGGGGCACCGGGGAGCTGTTTTTT

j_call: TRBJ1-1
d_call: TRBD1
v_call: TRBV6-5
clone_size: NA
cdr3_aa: CASSPRTGAPHEAFF
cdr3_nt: TGTGCCAGCAGTCCCCGCACAGGGGCGCCCCATGAAGCTTTCTTT

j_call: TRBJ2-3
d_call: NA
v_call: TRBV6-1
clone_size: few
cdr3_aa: CASSDGVPRTDTQYF
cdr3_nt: TGTGCCAGCAGTGACGGGGTCCCGCGCACAGATACGCAGTATTTT

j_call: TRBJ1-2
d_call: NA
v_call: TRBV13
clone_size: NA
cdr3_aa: CASIGRGTNYGYTF
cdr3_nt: TGTGCCAGCATTGGCCGGGGGACCAACTATGGCTACACCTTC

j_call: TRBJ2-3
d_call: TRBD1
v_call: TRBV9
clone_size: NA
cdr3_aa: CASSASTGATDTQYF
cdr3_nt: TGTGCCAGCAGCGCCTCGACAGGGGCCACAGATACGCAGTATTTT

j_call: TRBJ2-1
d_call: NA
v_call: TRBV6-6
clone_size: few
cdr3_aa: CASSIPWAGHNEQFF
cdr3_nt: TGTGCCAGCAGCATACCGTGGGCCGGTCATAATGAGCAGTTCTTC

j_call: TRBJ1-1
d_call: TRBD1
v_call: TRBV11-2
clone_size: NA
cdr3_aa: CASSLDRGRDTEAFF
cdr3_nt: TGTGCCAGCAGCTTAGACAGGGGGAGAGACACTGAAGCTTTCTTT

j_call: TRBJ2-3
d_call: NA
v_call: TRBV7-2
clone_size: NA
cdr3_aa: CASSPLEGTQYF
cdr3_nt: TGTGCCAGCAGCCCTCTAGAGGGTACGCAGTATTTT

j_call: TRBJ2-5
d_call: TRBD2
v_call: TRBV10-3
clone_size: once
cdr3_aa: CAISELGLAEGETQYF
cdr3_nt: TGTGCCATCAGTGAGCTGGGACTAGCGGAGGGAGAGACCCAGTACTTC

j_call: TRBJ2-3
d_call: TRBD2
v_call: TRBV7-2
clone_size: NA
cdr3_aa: CASSFSAGGASADTQYF
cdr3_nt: TGTGCCAGCAGCTTCTCTGCCGGGGGGGCCTCCGCAGATACGCAGTATTTT

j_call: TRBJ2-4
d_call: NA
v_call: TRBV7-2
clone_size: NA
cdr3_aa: CASSRETKNIQYF
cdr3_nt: TGTGCCAGCAGCAGGGAGACCAAAAACATTCAGTACTTC

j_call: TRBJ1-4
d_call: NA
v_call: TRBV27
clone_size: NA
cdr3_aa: CASSSGRTNEKLFF
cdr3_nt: TGTGCCAGCAGTTCCGGGAGAACTAATGAAAAACTGTTTTTT

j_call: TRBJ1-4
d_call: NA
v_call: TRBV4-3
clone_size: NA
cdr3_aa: CASSQDHGGTWATNEKLFF
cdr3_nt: TGCGCCAGCAGCCAAGATCACGGCGGGACCTGGGCAACTAATGAAAAACTGTTTTTT

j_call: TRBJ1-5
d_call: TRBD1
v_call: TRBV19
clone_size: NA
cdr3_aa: CASSPRTGNQPQHF
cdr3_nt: TGTGCCAGTAGCCCCCGGACAGGGAATCAGCCCCAGCATTTT

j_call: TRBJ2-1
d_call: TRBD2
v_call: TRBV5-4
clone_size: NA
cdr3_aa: CASSPGLAGPLYDNEQFF
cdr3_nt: TGTGCCAGCAGCCCGGGACTAGCGGGACCCCTTTATGACAATGAGCAGTTCTTC

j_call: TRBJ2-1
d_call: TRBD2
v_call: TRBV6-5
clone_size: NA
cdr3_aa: CASREGGRASNEQFF
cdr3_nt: TGTGCCAGCAGGGAGGGTGGGAGGGCCAGCAATGAGCAGTTCTTC

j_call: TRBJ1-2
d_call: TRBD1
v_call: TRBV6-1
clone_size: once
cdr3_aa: CASRGSGTGGGYTF
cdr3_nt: TGTGCCAGCAGGGGATCCGGGACAGGGGGAGGCTACACCTTC

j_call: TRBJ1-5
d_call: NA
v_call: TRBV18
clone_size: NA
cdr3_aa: CASSSTGSNQPQHF
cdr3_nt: TGTGCCAGCTCATCGACAGGTAGCAATCAGCCCCAGCATTTT

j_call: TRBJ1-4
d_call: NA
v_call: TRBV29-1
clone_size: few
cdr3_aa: CSVYKAGLNEDEKLFF
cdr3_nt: TGCAGCGTTTACAAGGCCGGACTAAATGAAGACGAAAAACTGTTTTTT

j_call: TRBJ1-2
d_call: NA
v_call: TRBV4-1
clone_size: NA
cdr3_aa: CASSPRQTGYGYTF
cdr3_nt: TGCGCCAGCAGCCCCCGACAGACAGGTTATGGCTACACCTTC

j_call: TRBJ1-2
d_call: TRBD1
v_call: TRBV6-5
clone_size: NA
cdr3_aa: CASSLANRGYGYTF
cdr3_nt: TGTGCCAGCAGTTTGGCCAACAGGGGCTATGGCTACACCTTC

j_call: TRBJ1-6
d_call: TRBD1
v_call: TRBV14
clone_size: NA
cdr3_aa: CASSQETGPTSYNSPLHF
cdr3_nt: TGTGCCAGCAGCCAAGAGACAGGGCCAACCTCCTATAATTCACCCCTCCACTTT

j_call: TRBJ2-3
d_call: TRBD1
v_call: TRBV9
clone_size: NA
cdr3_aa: CASSVAIIQGDTQYF
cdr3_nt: TGTGCCAGCAGCGTAGCGATAATACAGGGGGATACGCAGTATTTT

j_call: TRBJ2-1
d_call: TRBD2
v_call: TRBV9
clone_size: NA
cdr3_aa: CASSVNIAGWQFF
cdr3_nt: TGTGCCAGCAGCGTAAACATAGCGGGCTGGCAGTTCTTC

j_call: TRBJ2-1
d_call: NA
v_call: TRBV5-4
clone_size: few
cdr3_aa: CASSRRMDEQFF
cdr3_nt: TGTGCCAGCAGCCGGAGGATGGACGAGCAGTTCTTC

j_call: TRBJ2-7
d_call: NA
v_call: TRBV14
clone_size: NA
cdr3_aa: CASSQVEQLYEQYF
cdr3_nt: TGTGCCAGCAGCCAAGTAGAACAGCTCTACGAGCAGTACTTC

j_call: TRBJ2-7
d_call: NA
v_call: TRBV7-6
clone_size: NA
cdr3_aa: CASSSSGGYEQYF
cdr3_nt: TGTGCCAGCAGCTCCTCCGGGGGCTACGAGCAGTACTTC

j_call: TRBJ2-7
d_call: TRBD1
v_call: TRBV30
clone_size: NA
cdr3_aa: CAWSVTGTGTYEQYF
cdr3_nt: TGTGCCTGGAGTGTCACCGGGACAGGGACGTACGAGCAGTACTTC

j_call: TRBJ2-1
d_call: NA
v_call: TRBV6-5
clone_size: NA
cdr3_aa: CASSYFSISNNEQFF
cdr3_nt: TGTGCCAGCAGTTACTTTAGTATTTCCAACAATGAGCAGTTCTTC

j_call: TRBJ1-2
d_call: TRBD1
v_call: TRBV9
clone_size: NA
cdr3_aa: CASSETGAKGYGYTF
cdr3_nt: TGTGCCAGCAGCGAGACAGGGGCAAAAGGTTATGGCTACACCTTC

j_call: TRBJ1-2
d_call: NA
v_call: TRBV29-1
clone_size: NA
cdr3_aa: CSVATTVSYGYTF
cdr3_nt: TGCAGCGTTGCAACGACAGTGTCCTATGGCTACACCTTC

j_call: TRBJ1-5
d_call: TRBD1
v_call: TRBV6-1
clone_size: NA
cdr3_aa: CASSGTPGQGRNQPQHF
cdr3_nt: TGTGCCAGCAGTGGAACACCGGGACAGGGGAGGAATCAGCCCCAGCATTTT

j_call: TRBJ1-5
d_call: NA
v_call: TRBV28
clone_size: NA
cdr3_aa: CASSSGYGRVSNQPQHF
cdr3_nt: TGTGCCAGCAGTTCGGGCTACGGCAGGGTGAGCAATCAGCCCCAGCATTTT

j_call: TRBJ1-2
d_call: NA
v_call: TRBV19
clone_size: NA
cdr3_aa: CASSIVTGTYGYTF
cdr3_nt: TGTGCCAGTAGTATAGTCACAGGGACCTATGGCTACACCTTC

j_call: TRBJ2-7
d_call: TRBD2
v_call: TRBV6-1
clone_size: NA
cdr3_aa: CASSATSGGRSYEQYF
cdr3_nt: TGTGCCAGCAGTGCTACTAGCGGGGGGAGATCATACGAGCAGTACTTC

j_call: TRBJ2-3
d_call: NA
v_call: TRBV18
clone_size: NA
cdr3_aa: CASSPQRQSSTDTQYF
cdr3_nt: TGTGCCAGCTCACCACAACGACAGAGCAGCACAGATACGCAGTATTTT

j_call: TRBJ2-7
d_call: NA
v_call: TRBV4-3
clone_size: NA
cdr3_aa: CASSQGSGPYEQYF
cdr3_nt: TGCGCCAGCAGCCAAGGGTCAGGGCCCTACGAGCAGTACTTC

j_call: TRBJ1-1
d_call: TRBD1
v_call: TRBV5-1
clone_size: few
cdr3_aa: CASSLAPGQGRSSTEAFF
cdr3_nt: TGCGCCAGCAGCTTGGCCCCGGGACAGGGGAGATCTAGCACTGAAGCTTTCTTT

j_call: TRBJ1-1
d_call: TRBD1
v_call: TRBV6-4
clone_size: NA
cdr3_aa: CASRKQGQGGQNTEAFF
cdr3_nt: TGTGCCAGCAGGAAACAGGGACAGGGGGGCCAGAACACTGAAGCTTTCTTT